This record concerns one T cell receptor (beta chain) sequence. The CDR3 totals 16 residues. Germline V gene sequence: CDR1 SGDLS, CDR2 YYNGEE. Germline trimming cut 0 bases from V and 6 bases from J; bases unmatched to any gene: 5. This sample is part of a study of technical replicates of blood from a handful of donors. The repertoire was sequenced with immunoSEQ multiplex PCR; TCRdb's copy has only in-frame clones and lacks some. The repertoire holds 60,000 to 80,000 clones, with roughly 92% as singletons. The sequence came from a human donor in good health. Sequenced material: T cells isolated from PBMCs. The genes are TRBV9 and TRBJ2-1; 11 bases match TRBD2. The CDR3: CASSVEVLAGVNEQFF. The CDR3, as DNA: TGTGCCAGCAGCGTAGAAGTACTAGCGGGAGTCAATGAGCAGTTCTTC.